A single T cell receptor (beta chain) is shown here with its context. Its matching antigen is unknown. The assay was immunoSEQ multiplex PCR, and TCRdb's table has in-frame clones only and misses some. The sample shows tens of thousands of clones, approximately 90% of them seen only once. These data belong to a study of OX40 agonist ivuxolimab in advanced cancers. On the study more broadly: Clinicians treated patients with ivuxolimab, an agonistic anti-OX40 (CD134) antibody. Six ivuxolimab dose levels, 0.01 to 10 mg/kg, were given intravenously every 2 weeks. The study, taken as a whole, reports: Average numbers of expanded clones were greater in CD8+ T cells than in CD4+.

Blood got drawn at baseline, again on cycle 4 day 1, and then on cycle 7 day 1. This CDR3 has 13 residues. Trimming shortened V by 2 bases and J by 3 bases, and 8 bases separated the two germline ends. In germline, CDR1 is MNHNS, CDR2 SASEGT. V usage is TRBV6-1 and J usage is TRBJ2-7; D is possibly TRBD1 (5 bases). The material was CD4+ or CD8+ T cells sorted from blood, obtained in a trial of the OX40 agonist ivuxolimab. The clonotype was recovered from an adult with an advanced solid tumor such as melanoma, head and neck, liver or kidney cancer. In DNA form, the CDR3 reads TGTGCCAGCAGTGAACAACAGGACTACGAGCAGTACTTC. It encodes CASSEQQDYEQYF.